The clone carrying this TCR beta chain was recorded many times. Its target is unknown. At one end the junction does not follow the germline gene, possibly because of a read error. The TCR beta profiling, which covered VDJ combination and CDR3 sequence, was carried out using genomic DNA as the template. TCRdb re-called the reads through MiXCR, storing one row per CDR3 protein. In the table there are some 200,000 distinct CDR3 sequences, less than 60% of which are singletons. Germline CDR1 is SGHVS and CDR2 is FQNEAQ. CDR3 size: 14 residues. This entry is derived from a study of CD8+CD57+ T cells in acquired aplastic anemia. Notes on the study in general: Overlap between patients and controls comprised twenty-nine CD8+ CDR3 sequences.

All patients picked for sequencing had shown, by flow cytometry, an expansion of CD8+CD57+ cells. No patient had been given any therapy when blood was sampled. Material for sequencing was sorted CD4+, CD8+, or CD8+CD57+ T cells (not recorded which) from PBMCs. The chain couples TRBV7-8 to TRBJ2-3; possibly TRBD1 or TRBD2 for D (5 bases each). This receptor was identified in a human donor with aplastic anemia. The CDR3 loop is CASRSRDRTGTQYF. DNA for the CDR3: TGTGCCAGCAGGAGCCGGGACCGCACAGGTACGCAGTATTTT. The variable domain in full, completed from reference TRBV7-8 and TRBJ2-3, reads GAGVSQSPRYKVAKRGQDVALRCDPISGHVSLFWYQQALGQGPEFLTYFQNEAQLDKSGLPSDRFFAERPEGSVSTLKIQRTQQEDSAVYLCASRSRDRTGTQYFGPGTRLTVL.